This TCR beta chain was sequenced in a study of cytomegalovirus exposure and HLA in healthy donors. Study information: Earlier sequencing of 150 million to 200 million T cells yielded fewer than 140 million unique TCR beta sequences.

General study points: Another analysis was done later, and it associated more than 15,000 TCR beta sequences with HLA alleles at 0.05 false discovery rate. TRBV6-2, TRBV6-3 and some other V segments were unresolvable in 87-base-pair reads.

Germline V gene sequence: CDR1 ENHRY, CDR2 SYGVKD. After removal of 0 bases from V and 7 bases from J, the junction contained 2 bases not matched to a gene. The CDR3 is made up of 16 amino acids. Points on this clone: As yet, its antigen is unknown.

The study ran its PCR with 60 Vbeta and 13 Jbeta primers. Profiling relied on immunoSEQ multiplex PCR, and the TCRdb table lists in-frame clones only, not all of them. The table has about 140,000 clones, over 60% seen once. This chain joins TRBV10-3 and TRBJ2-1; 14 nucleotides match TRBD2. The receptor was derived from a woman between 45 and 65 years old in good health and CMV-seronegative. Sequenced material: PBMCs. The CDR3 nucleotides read TGTGCCATCAGTGAGTCTGGGACTAGCGGGGGAAATGAGCAGTTCTTC. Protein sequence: CAISESGTSGGNEQFF.